The T cell receptor beta chain described here comes from a study of blood T cell repertoires in COVID-19. Study overall: COVID-19 samples, acute and convalescent, were from the United States, Italy and Spain. In each case, the material was cDNA or gDNA derived from T cells, B-cell-depleted T cells, or PBMCs.

Authors' data handling: The assay estimated nucleated cells by amplifying reference gene primers. Clones were sequenced by immunoSEQ multiplex PCR, and TCRdb holds only the in-frame ones, with some missing. Clone size and V and J calls were adopted from that table, with D and trimming inferred from the DNA. The sample records about 400,000 clones, around 90% being singletons. Researchers sorted participants into cohorts using their self-reported clinical history. Germline assignment: CDR1 SGHVS and CDR2 FNYEAQ. V was clipped by 3 bases and J by 8 bases, with 11 bases between them. The CDR3 sequence is 13 residues long.

The chain carries TRBV7-6 and TRBJ2-1; D not resolved. The clonotype was recovered from a woman aged 40 to 55 with acute COVID-19. Sequenced: PBMCs or T cells enriched from blood (not recorded which). The CDR3 nucleotides read TGTGCCAGCAGCTTTGGGCTCCACCATGAGCAGTTCTTC. Translating gives CASSFGLHHEQFF.